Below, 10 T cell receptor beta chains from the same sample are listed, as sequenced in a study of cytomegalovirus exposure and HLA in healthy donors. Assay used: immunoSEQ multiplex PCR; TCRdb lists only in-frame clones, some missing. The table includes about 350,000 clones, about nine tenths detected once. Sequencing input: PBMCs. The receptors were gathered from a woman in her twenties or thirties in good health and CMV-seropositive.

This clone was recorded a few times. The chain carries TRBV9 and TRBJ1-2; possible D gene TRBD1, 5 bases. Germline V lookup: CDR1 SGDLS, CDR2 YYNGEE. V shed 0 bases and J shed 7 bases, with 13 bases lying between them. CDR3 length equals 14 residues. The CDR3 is CASSVATGAAGYTF. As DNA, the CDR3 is TGTGCCAGCAGCGTAGCCACCGGGGCGGCTGGCTACACCTTC.

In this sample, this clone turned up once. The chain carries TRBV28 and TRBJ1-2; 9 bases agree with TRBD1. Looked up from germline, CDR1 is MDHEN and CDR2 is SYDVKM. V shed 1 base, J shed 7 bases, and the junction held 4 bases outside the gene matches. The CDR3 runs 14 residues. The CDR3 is CASSLLGQGFGYTF. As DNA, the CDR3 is TGTGCCAGCAGTTTATTGGGACAGGGATTTGGCTACACCTTC.

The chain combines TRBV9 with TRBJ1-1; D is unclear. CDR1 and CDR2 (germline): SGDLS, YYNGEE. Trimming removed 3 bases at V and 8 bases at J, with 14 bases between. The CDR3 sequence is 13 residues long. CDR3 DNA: TGTGCCAGCAGCGCAGGTGGGCGGGCGGAAGCTTTCTTT. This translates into CASSAGGRAEAFF.

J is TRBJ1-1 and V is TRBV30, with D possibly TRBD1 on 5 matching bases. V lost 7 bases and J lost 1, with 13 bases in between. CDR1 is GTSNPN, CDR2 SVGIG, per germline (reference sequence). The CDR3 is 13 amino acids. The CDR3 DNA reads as TGTGCCTTCACCATCAGGGCGAACACTGAAGCTTTCTTT. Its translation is CAFTIRANTEAFF.

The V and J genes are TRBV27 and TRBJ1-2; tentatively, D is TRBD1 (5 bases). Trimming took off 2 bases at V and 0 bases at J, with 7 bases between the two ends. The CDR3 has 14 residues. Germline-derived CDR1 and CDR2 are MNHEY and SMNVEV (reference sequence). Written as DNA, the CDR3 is TGTGCCAGCAGTTTACGGGGCTCTAACTATGGCTACACCTTC. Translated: CASSLRGSNYGYTF.

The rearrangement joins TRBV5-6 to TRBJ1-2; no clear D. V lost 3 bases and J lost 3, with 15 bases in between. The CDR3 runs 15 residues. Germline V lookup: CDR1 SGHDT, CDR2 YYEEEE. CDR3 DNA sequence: TGTGCCAGCAGCTCCCGCGGGTTTTCCTACTATGGCTACACCTTC. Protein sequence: CASSSRGFSYYGYTF.

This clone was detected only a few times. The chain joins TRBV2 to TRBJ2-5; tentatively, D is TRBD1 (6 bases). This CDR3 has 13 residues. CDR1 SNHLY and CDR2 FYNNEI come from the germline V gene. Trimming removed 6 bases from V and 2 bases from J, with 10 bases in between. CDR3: CASSRDRQETQYF. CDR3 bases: TGTGCCAGCAGCCGTGACAGGCAAGAGACCCAGTACTTC.

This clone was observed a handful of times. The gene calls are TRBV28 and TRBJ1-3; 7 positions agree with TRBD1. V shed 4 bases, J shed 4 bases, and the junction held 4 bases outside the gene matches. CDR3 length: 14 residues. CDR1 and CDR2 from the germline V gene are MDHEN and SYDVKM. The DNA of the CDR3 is TGTGCCAGCAGTTACAGGGGTATAGGAAACACCATATATTTT. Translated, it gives CASSYRGIGNTIYF.

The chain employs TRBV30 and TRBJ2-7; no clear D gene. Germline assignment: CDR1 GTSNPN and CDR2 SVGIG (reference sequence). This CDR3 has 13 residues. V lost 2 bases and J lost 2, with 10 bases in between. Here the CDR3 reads CAWSLSVTYEQYF. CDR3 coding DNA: TGTGCCTGGAGTCTGAGCGTTACCTACGAGCAGTACTTC.

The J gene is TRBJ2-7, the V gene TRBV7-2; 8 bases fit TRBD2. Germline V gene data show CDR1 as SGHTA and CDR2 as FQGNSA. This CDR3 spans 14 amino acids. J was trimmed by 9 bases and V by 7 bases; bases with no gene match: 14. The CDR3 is CASTTSGSLRWQYF. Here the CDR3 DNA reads TGTGCCAGCACTACTAGCGGCTCCCTACGATGGCAGTACTTC.